This note documents a single T cell receptor beta chain sequence. Its antigen is not identified. This sample is drawn from a study of cytomegalovirus exposure and HLA in healthy donors. PCR amplification relied on 60 Vbeta primers (plus 13 Jbeta primers). Original handling: As a later analysis found, there were 80 million or so unique TCR beta chains, of which roughly 11 million were shared. Repertoires were generated with immunoSEQ multiplex PCR, while TCRdb's copy carries only in-frame clones and drops some. V, J and clone size reflect that table, while D and trimming were determined from the DNA. The top ten clones hold roughly 14% of a sample with some 180,000 clones, about four fifths of them seen once. Findings and limits, study-wide: In an earlier analysis, most TCR beta V segments were productive about 87% or about 30% of the time. Reported findings show TCR beta sequences accurately forecast HLA-A and HLA-B alleles in most subjects.

Trimming took 2 bases from V and 6 from J, leaving 13 bases between them. Germline V gene data show CDR1 as MGHRA and CDR2 as YSYEKL. This CDR3 spans 14 amino acids. The chain recombines TRBV4-1 with TRBJ2-5; tentative D call: TRBD2 (6 bases). The sample consisted of PBMCs. The source is a woman under 40 in good health and CMV-seropositive. CDR3 residues: CASSQWFGGQTQYF. The CDR3 coding sequence is TGCGCCAGCAGCCAATGGTTCGGGGGACAGACCCAGTACTTC.